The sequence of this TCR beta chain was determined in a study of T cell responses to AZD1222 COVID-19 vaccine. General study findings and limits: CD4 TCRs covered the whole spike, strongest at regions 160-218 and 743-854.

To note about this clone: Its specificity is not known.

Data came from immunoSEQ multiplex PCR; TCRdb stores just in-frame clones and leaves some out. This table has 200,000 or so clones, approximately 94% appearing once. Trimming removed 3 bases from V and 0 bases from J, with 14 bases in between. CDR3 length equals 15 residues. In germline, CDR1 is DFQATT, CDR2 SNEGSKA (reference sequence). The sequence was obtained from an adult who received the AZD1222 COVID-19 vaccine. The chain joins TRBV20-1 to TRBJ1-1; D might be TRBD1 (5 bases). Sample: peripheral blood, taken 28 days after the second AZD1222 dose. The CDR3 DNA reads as TGCAGTGCTAGTATACCAGGGCGCATGAACACTGAAGCTTTCTTT. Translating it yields CSASIPGRMNTEAFF.